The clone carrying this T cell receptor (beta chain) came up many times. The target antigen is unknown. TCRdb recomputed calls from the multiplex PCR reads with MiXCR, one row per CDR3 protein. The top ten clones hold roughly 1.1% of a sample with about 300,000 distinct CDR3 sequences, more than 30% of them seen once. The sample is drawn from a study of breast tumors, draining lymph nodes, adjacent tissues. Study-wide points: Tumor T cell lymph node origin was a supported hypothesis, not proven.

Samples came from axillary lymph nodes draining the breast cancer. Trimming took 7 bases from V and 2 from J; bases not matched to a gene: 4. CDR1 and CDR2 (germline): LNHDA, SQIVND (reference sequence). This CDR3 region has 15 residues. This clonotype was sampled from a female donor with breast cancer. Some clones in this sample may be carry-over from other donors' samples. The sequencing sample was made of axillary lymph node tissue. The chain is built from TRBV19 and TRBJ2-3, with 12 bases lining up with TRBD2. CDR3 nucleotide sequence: TGTGCCAGTAAGAGGACTAGCGGGACCACAGATACGCAGTATTTT. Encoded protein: CASKRTSGTTDTQYF.